These 11 T cell receptor beta chains originate from one sample sequenced in a study. From the 5' RACE reads, TCRdb called clonotypes with MiXCR, one entry per CDR3 protein. The table records about 50,000 distinct CDR3 sequences, 25% to 30% of them present only once. Sequences were obtained from naive CD4+ T cells sorted from blood. As to subset: naive CD4+ T cells, CD4+CD45RA+CD25-. Receptor source: a female donor with breast cancer.

This clonotype was found a few times. The J gene is TRBJ1-6, the V gene TRBV20-1; D is unresolved. V was shortened by 0 bases and J by 7 bases, with 16 bases between the two germline ends. CDR1 DFQATT and CDR2 SNEGSKA come from the germline V gene (reference sequence). This CDR3 contains 16 residues. The CDR3, as DNA: TGCAGTGCTAGAGATACTACCCCCGCGGACAATTCACCCCTCCACTTT. It codes for CSARDTTPADNSPLHF.

CDR3: CASSLGPPSYNEQFF. The DNA for the CDR3 is TGTGCCAGCAGTTTGGGACCGCCCTCCTACAATGAGCAGTTCTTC. The chain uses TRBV12-3 or TRBV12-4 and TRBJ2-1, with D tentatively TRBD1 or TRBD2 (5 bases each). V dropped 3 bases and J dropped 0 bases, with 9 bases sitting between them. The CDR3 length is 15 residues.

This rearrangement joins TRBV7-6 to TRBJ2-1, with 8 positions matching TRBD2. With V trimmed by 2 bases and J by 0 bases, 18 bases remained unmatched. The CDR3 sequence is 21 residues long. CDR1 and CDR2 (germline): SGHVS, FNYEAQ. The CDR3 sequence is CASSLPTGGLGGPSSYNEQFF. CDR3 in DNA: TGTGCCAGCAGCTTACCTACGGGGGGGCTTGGCGGGCCGAGCTCCTACAATGAGCAGTTCTTC. Full variable domain (outside the CDR3, taken from reference TRBV7-6 and TRBJ2-1): GAGVSQSPRYKVTKRGQDVALRCDPISGHVSLYWYRQALGQGPEFLTYFNYEAQQDKSGLPNDRFSAERPEGSISTLTIQRTEQRDSAMYRCASSLPTGGLGGPSSYNEQFFGPGTRLTVL.

This clonotype has a single count. The chain is built from TRBV5-1 and TRBJ1-3; 7 positions match TRBD1. The junction had 5 bases not matched to a gene; V was cut back by 5 bases and J by 0 bases. The CDR3 consists of 15 residues. Germline V lookup: CDR1 SGHRS, CDR2 YFSETQ. CDR3 residues: CASRAGGTSGNTIYF. In DNA, the CDR3 is TGCGCCAGCAGGGCAGGGGGGACCTCTGGAAACACCATATATTTT.

V gene TRBV6-6 combines with J gene TRBJ2-5; the D gene is possibly TRBD2 (5 bases). The CDR3 consists of 14 residues. The germline V gene encodes CDR1 MNHNY and CDR2 SVGAGI (reference sequence). V was pared by 7 bases and J by 1 base, with 13 bases between. In nucleotides, the CDR3 is TGTGCCAGCATCGGACTTCTCTTCCAAGAGACCCAGTACTTC. This sequence encodes CASIGLLFQETQYF.

There are a few counts of this clonotype. V is TRBV30 and J is TRBJ1-1; no clear D. The CDR3 consists of 13 residues. V lost 0 bases, J lost 7 bases, and 12 bases lay in between. Germline CDR1 reads GTSNPN; CDR2 reads SVGIG (reference sequence). The CDR3, as DNA: TGTGCCTGGAGTGTATACGGACCTTATGAAGCTTTCTTT. Its translation: CAWSVYGPYEAFF.

This clonotype was observed a handful of times. The chain joins TRBV20-1 to TRBJ2-1; 11 nucleotides agree with TRBD2. CDR3 length equals 14 residues. The V and J ends lost 0 bases and 6 bases, in that order; junction bases with no gene match: 1. Germline CDR1 and CDR2: DFQATT and SNEGSKA (reference sequence). CDR3 nucleotides: TGCAGTGCTAGAGATAGCGGGGGGGTCAATGAGCAGTTCTTC. This encodes CSARDSGGVNEQFF.

Only a few counts were recorded for this clonotype. The CDR3 DNA reads as TGTGCCAGCAGTTTTCCTCGCACAGGGGAAGGCTCACCCCTCCACTTT. It yields the protein CASSFPRTGEGSPLHF. This chain joins TRBV6-1 and TRBJ1-6, with 7 bases matching TRBD1. This CDR3 contains 16 residues. J was trimmed by 10 bases and V by 5 bases; bases with no gene match: 14. Germline lookup yields CDR1 MNHNS and CDR2 SASEGT.

The chain couples TRBV28 to TRBJ2-1; 7 bases agree with TRBD1. CDR1 MDHEN and CDR2 SYDVKM come from the germline V gene. The J segment lost 1 base and the V segment lost 3 bases, leaving 3 bases of the junction unmatched. The CDR3 consists of 15 residues. CDR3 protein: CASSLTGRSYNEQFF. The CDR3 DNA sequence: TGTGCCAGCAGTTTGACAGGGCGGTCCTACAATGAGCAGTTCTTC.

This clonotype has at least ten counts. The genes are TRBV29-1 and TRBJ2-3; TRBD2 agrees at 14 bases. The CDR3 has 15 residues. The J segment lost 3 bases and the V segment lost 5 bases, leaving 4 bases of the junction unmatched. From germline, CDR1 is SQVTM and CDR2 ANQGSEA. CDR3 sequence: CSVTGTSGGTDTQYF. For the CDR3, the DNA is TGCAGCGTTACCGGGACTAGCGGGGGAACAGATACGCAGTATTTT.

The chain is built from TRBV10-3 and TRBJ1-1, with 8 bases identical to TRBD1. V was pared by 6 bases and J by 0 bases, with 6 bases of the junction left unmatched. CDR1 is ENHRY, CDR2 SYGVKD, per germline. The CDR3 loop spans 15 amino acids. CDR3 protein: CAIRNDRGVNTEAFF. CDR3 nucleotide sequence: TGTGCCATCAGAAACGACAGGGGCGTGAACACTGAAGCTTTCTTT.